This is a list of T cell receptor beta chains from one sample in a study of blood T cell repertoires in COVID-19. This table comes from immunoSEQ multiplex PCR, and its TCRdb copy is limited to in-frame clones, with some not included. Of roughly 100,000 clones listed, about 86% are singletons. Material for sequencing was peripheral blood. The receptors were sampled from a woman of 80 years or more with acute or convalescent COVID-19. The CDR3 runs from the conserved cysteine through the conserved F or W. Fields, in order: J gene, D gene, clone size, V gene, CDR3 DNA, CDR3 protein. A D gene is named only where the DNA matches it firmly. A row's size may be missing; if present it is once, few, many or a size class.

J: TRBJ2-1; D: NA; size: NA; V: TRBV5-1; DNA: TGCGCCAGCAGCTTTGGACCAGAGGCGGGCAATGAGCAGTTCTTC; CDR3: CASSFGPEAGNEQFF
J: TRBJ1-4; D: NA; size: NA; V: TRBV28; DNA: TGTGCCAGCAGTCCCCGGGACAAAGGCGGTGAAAAACTGTTTTTT; CDR3: CASSPRDKGGEKLFF
J: TRBJ2-7; D: NA; size: NA; V: TRBV7-2; DNA: TGTGCCAGCAGCCGACTAGCCTACGAGCAGTACTTC; CDR3: CASSRLAYEQYF
J: TRBJ2-3; D: NA; size: NA; V: TRBV6-5; DNA: TGTGCCAGCAGCGCCCCGCGGGGCACAGATACGCAGTATTTT; CDR3: CASSAPRGTDTQYF
J: TRBJ2-1; D: NA; size: once; V: TRBV24-1; DNA: TGTGCCACCAGTGCCCTCCTTGATGAGCAGTTCTTC; CDR3: CATSALLDEQFF
J: TRBJ2-3; D: NA; size: NA; V: TRBV9; DNA: TGTGCCAGCAGCGTAGATGCGGTTAACACAGATACGCAGTATTTT; CDR3: CASSVDAVNTDTQYF
J: TRBJ2-1; D: TRBD2; size: once; V: TRBV5-1; DNA: TGCGCCAGCAGCTTGCGCAGCGGGGGGGCTGGATACAATGAGCAGTTCTTC; CDR3: CASSLRSGGAGYNEQFF
J: TRBJ1-4; D: TRBD1; size: once; V: TRBV7-8; DNA: TGTGCCAGCAGCCGACGGGGACAGGAGCGTGAAAAACTGTTTTTT; CDR3: CASSRRGQEREKLFF
J: TRBJ1-6; D: NA; size: NA; V: TRBV18; DNA: TGTGCCAGCTCACTCGGGACACTGCTAGGGTCACCCCTCCACTTT; CDR3: CASSLGTLLGSPLHF
J: TRBJ2-7; D: NA; size: NA; V: TRBV12-3/TRBV12-4; DNA: TGTGCCAGCTGCTGGGGCGCCTACGAGCAGTACTTC; CDR3: CASCWGAYEQYF
J: TRBJ2-1; D: NA; size: NA; V: TRBV27; DNA: TGTGCCAGCAGTAAGGACATCAGCTCCTACAATGAGCAGTTCTTC; CDR3: CASSKDISSYNEQFF
J: TRBJ2-3; D: TRBD1; size: NA; V: TRBV24-1; DNA: TGTGCCACCAGTGATCCTAGGACAGGTCAATTCAATACGCAGTATTTT; CDR3: CATSDPRTGQFNTQYF
J: TRBJ1-1; D: TRBD1; size: NA; V: TRBV5-1; DNA: TGCGCCAGCAGGGACAGGGGTCAGACTGAAGCTTTCTTT; CDR3: CASRDRGQTEAFF
J: TRBJ2-3; D: NA; size: NA; V: TRBV30; DNA: TGTGCCTGGAGTAGCAGGGCCGCAGATACGCAGTATTTT; CDR3: CAWSSRAADTQYF
J: TRBJ2-7; D: NA; size: once; V: TRBV10-1; DNA: TGCGCCAGGTTTGGAGAGCGGCACCCAAGCTCCTACGAGCAGTACTTC; CDR3: CARFGERHPSSYEQYF
J: TRBJ1-3; D: TRBD1; size: NA; V: TRBV12-5; DNA: TGTGCTAGTGGTTTAGACAGGGTGGGTTCTGGAAACACCATATATTTT; CDR3: CASGLDRVGSGNTIYF
J: TRBJ1-3; D: NA; size: once; V: TRBV9; DNA: TGTGCCAGCAGCGTAGCTCCCGGACAGCCCGTGGGGGACACCATATATTTT; CDR3: CASSVAPGQPVGDTIYF
J: TRBJ2-7; D: TRBD1; size: NA; V: TRBV15; DNA: TGTGCCACCAGTATAGACAGGGCTGGGGAGCAGTACTTC; CDR3: CATSIDRAGEQYF
J: TRBJ2-7; D: NA; size: few; V: TRBV5-1; DNA: TGCGCCAGCAGCTTGGCCCCCAGGGGAGGGTCCTACGAGCAGTACTTC; CDR3: CASSLAPRGGSYEQYF
J: TRBJ2-2; D: NA; size: NA; V: TRBV4-2; DNA: TGTGCCAGCAGCCAAGAACAAGGGGGAACCACCGGGGAGCTGTTTTTT; CDR3: CASSQEQGGTTGELFF
J: TRBJ1-1; D: NA; size: NA; V: TRBV19; DNA: TGTGCCAGTAGTAGAGCTACTGAAGCTTTCTTT; CDR3: CASSRATEAFF
J: TRBJ2-5; D: NA; size: few; V: TRBV6-5; DNA: TGTGCCAGCAGCCGCTGGGGCCGGGGGCAAGAGACCCAGTACTTC; CDR3: CASSRWGRGQETQYF
J: TRBJ1-3; D: NA; size: NA; V: TRBV18; DNA: TGTGCCAGCTCACCGAGGACAGACGACTCTGGAAACACCATATATTTT; CDR3: CASSPRTDDSGNTIYF
J: TRBJ1-3; D: NA; size: NA; V: TRBV6-6; DNA: TGTGCCAGCAGTTCTCCCGGTTTGTCTGGAAACACCATATATTTT; CDR3: CASSSPGLSGNTIYF
J: TRBJ2-7; D: NA; size: NA; V: TRBV6-5; DNA: TGTGCCAGCAGTCCGCGGGGATCCTACGAGCAGTACTTC; CDR3: CASSPRGSYEQYF
J: TRBJ1-2; D: NA; size: NA; V: TRBV6-5; DNA: TGTGCCAGCAGCCTGACGGGACTGGTGGTCACCTTC; CDR3: CASSLTGLVVTF